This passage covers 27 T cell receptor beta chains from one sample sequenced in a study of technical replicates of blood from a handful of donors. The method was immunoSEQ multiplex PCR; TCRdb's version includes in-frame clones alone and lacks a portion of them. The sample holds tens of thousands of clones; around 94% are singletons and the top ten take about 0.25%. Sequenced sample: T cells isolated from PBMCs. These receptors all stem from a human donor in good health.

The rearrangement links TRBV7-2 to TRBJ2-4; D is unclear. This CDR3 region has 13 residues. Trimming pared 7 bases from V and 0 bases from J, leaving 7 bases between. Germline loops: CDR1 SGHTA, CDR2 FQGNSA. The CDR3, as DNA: TGTGCCAGCACGGTTCTAGCCAAAAACATTCAGTACTTC. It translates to CASTVLAKNIQYF.

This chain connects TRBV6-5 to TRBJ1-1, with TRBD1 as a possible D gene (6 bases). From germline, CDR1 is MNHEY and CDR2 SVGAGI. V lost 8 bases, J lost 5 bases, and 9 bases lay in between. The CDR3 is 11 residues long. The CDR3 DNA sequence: TGTGCCAGCGGCGGACAGACTGAAGCTTTCTTT. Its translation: CASGGQTEAFF.

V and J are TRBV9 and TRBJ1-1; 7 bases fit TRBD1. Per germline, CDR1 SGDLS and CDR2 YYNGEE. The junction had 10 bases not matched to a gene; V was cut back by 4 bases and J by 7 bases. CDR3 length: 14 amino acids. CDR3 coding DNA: TGTGCCAGCAGCTTTCGGGACAGACAACTTGAAGCTTTCTTT. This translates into CASSFRDRQLEAFF.

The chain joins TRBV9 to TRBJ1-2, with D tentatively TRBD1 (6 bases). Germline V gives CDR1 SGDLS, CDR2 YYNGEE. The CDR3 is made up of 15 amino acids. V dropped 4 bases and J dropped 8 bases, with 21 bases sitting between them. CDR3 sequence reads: CASSSRPNTGSGYTF. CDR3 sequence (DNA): TGTGCCAGCAGCTCTCGACCGAATACAGGGAGCGGCTACACCTTC.

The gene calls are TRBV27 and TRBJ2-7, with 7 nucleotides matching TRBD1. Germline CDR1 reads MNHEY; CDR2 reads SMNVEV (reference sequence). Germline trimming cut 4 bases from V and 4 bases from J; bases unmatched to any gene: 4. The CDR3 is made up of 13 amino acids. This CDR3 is CASSYRGRYEQYF. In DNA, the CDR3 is TGTGCCAGCAGTTACAGGGGTCGGTACGAGCAGTACTTC.

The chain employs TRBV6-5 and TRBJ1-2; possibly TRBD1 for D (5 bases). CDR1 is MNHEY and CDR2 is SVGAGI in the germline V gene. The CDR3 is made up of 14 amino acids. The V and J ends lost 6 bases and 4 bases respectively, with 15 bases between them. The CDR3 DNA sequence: TGTGCCAGCAGAGCTGGGGGGGGAGGCTATGGCTACACCTTC. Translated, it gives CASRAGGGGYGYTF.

In DNA form, the CDR3 reads TGTGCCAGCTCACCACTAGAATGGTTGGAGACCCAGTACTTC. It translates to CASSPLEWLETQYF. The rearrangement uses TRBV18 and TRBJ2-5; D not certain. V shed 1 base and J shed 5 bases, with 11 bases lying between them. Per the germline V gene, CDR1 is KGHSH and CDR2 is LQKENI. There are 14 residues in the CDR3. Variable domain in full (rest from reference TRBV18 and TRBJ2-5): NAGVMQNPRHLVRRRGQEARLRCSPMKGHSHVYWYRQLPEEGLKFMVYLQKENIIDESGMPKERFSAEFPKEGPSILRIQQVVRGDSAAYFCASSPLEWLETQYFGPGTRLLVL.

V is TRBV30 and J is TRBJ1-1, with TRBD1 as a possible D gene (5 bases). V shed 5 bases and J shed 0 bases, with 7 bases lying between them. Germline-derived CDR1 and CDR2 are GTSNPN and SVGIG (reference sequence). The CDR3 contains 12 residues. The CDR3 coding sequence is TGTGCCTGGGGACACTTGAACACTGAAGCTTTCTTT. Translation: CAWGHLNTEAFF.

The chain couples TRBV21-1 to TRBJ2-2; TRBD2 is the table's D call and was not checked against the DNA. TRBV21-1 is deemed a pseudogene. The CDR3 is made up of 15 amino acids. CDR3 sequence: CASNTVGGVTGELFF. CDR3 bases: TGTGCCAGCAACACCGTCGGCGGGGTGACCGGGGAGCTGTTTTTT.

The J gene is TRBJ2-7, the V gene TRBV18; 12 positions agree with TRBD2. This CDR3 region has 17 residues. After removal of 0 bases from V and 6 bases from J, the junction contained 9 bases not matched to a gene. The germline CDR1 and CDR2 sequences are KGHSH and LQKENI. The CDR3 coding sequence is TGTGCCAGCTCACCACCGCATCTAGCGGGAGGGCGAGGCGAGCAGTACTTC. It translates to CASSPPHLAGGRGEQYF.

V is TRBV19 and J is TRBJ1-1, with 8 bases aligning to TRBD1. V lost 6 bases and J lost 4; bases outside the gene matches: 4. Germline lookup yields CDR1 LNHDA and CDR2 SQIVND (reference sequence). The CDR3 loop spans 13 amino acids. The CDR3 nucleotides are TGTGCCAGTAGCCCGACAGGGGTCACTGAAGCTTTCTTT. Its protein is CASSPTGVTEAFF.

The DNA for the CDR3 is TGTGCCAGCAGTGAAGCACTACCCGCGAATGAGCAGTTCTTC. It yields the protein CASSEALPANEQFF. The chain has TRBV6-1 and TRBJ2-1; D is ambiguous. Germline V gene data show CDR1 as MNHNS and CDR2 as SASEGT. Trimming removed 0 bases from V and 7 bases from J, with 10 bases in between. The CDR3 length is 14 residues.

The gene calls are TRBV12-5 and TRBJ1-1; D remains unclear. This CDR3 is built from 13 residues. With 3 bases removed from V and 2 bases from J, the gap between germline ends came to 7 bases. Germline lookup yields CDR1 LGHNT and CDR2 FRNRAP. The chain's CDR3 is CASGFSVNTEAFF. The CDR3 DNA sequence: TGTGCTAGTGGTTTCTCAGTTAACACTGAAGCTTTCTTT.

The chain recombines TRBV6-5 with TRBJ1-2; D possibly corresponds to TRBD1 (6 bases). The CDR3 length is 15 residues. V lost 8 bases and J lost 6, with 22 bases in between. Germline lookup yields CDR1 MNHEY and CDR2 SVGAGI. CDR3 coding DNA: TGTGCCAGCGGGGCGGTACAGGGATCTTCAGATGGCTACACCTTC. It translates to CASGAVQGSSDGYTF.

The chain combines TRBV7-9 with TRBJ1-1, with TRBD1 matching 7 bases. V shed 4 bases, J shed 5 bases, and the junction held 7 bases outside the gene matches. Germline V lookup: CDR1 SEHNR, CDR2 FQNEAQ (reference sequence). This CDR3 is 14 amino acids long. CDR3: CASSSGGRLTEAFF. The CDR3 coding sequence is TGTGCCAGCAGCTCAGGGGGACGGTTGACTGAAGCTTTCTTT. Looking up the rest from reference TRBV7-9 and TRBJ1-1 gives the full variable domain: DTGVSQNPRHKITKRGQNVTFRCDPISEHNRLYWYRQTLGQGPEFLTYFQNEAQLEKSRLLSDRFSAERPKGSFSTLEIQRTEQGDSAMYLCASSSGGRLTEAFFGQGTRLTVV.

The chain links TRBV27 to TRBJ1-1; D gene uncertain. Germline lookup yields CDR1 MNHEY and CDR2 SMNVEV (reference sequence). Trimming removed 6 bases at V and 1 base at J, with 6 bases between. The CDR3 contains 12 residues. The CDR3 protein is CASSPGNTEAFF. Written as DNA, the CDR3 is TGTGCCAGCAGCCCAGGGAACACTGAAGCTTTCTTT.

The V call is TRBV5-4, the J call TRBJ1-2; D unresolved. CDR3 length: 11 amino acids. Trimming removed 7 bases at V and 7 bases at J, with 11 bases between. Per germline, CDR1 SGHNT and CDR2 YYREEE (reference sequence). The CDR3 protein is CASGPRGGYTF. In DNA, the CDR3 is TGTGCCAGCGGCCCGCGGGGTGGCTACACCTTC.

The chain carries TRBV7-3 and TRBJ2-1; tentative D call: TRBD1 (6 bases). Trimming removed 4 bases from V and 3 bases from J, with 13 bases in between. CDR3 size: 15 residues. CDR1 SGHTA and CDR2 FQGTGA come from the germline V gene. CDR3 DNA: TGTGCCAGCAGCTCGACAGGCTCCCTCTACAATGAGCAGTTCTTC. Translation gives CASSSTGSLYNEQFF.

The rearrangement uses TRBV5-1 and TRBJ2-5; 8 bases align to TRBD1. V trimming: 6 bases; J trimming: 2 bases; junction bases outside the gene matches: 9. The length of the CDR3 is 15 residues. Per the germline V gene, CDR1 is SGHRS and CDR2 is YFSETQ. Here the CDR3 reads CASIGQGMRQETQYF. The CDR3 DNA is TGCGCCAGCATCGGACAGGGAATGAGGCAAGAGACCCAGTACTTC. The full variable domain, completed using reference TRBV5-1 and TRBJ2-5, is KAGVTQTPRYLIKTRGQQVTLSCSPISGHRSVSWYQQTPGQGLQFLFEYFSETQRNKGNFPGRFSGRQFSNSRSEMNVSTLELGDSALYLCASIGQGMRQETQYFGPGTRLLVL.

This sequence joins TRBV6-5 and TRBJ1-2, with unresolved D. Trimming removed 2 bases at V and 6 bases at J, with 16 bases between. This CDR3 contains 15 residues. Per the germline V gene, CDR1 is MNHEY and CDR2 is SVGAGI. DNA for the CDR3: TGTGCCAGCAGTTACACTAAATACAAGGTGGATGGCTACACCTTC. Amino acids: CASSYTKYKVDGYTF.

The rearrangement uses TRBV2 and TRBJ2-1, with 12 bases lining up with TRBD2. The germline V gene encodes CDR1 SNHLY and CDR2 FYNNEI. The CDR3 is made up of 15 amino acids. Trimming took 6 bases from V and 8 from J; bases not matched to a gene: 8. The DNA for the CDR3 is TGTGCCAGCAGCCTCCGGGGACTAGCGGGCGATGAGCAGTTCTTC. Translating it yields CASSLRGLAGDEQFF.

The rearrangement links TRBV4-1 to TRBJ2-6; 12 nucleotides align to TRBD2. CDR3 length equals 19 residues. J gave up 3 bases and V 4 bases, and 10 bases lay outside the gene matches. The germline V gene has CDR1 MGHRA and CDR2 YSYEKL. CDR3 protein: CASSRSILAGGGGANVLTF. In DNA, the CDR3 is TGCGCCAGCAGCCGCTCGATACTAGCGGGGGGCGGTGGGGCCAACGTCCTGACTTTC.

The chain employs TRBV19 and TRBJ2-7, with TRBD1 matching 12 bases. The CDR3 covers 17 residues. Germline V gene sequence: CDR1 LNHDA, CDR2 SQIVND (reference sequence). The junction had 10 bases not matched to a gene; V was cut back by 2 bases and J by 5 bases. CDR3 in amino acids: CASSIISGTGGRHEQYF. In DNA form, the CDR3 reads TGTGCCAGTAGTATAATATCGGGGACAGGGGGCCGCCACGAGCAGTACTTC.

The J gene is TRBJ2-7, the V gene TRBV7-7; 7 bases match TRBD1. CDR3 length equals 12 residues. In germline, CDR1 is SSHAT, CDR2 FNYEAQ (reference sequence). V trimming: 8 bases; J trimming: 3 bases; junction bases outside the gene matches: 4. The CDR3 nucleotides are TGTGCCAGCCGGGACAGAGACTACGAGCAGTACTTC. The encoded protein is CASRDRDYEQYF.

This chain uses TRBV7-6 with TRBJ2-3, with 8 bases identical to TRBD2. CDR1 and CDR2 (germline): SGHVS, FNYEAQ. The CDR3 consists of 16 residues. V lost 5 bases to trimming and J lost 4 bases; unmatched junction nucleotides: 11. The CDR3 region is CASSASGGASPDTQYF. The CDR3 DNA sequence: TGTGCCAGCAGCGCAAGCGGGGGAGCCTCCCCAGATACGCAGTATTTT. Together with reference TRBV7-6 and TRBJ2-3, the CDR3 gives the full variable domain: GAGVSQSPRYKVTKRGQDVALRCDPISGHVSLYWYRQALGQGPEFLTYFNYEAQQDKSGLPNDRFSAERPEGSISTLTIQRTEQRDSAMYRCASSASGGASPDTQYFGPGTRLTVL.

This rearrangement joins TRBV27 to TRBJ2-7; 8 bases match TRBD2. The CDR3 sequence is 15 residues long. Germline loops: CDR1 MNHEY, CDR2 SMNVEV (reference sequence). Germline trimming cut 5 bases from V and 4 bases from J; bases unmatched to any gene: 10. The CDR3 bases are TGTGCCAGCAGTCCCATAGCGGGACGGCCGTACGAGCAGTACTTC. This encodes CASSPIAGRPYEQYF.

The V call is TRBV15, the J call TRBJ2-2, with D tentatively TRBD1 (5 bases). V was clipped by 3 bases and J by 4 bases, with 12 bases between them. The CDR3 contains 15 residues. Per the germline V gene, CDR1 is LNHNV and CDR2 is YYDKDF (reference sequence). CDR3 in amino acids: CATSRSRVGTGELFF. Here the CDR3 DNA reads TGTGCCACCAGCAGGTCCAGGGTTGGCACCGGGGAGCTGTTTTTT. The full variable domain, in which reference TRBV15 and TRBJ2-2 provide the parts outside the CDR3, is DAMVIQNPRYQVTQFGKPVTLSCSQTLNHNVMYWYQQKSSQAPKLLFHYYDKDFNNEADTPDNFQSRRPNTSFCFLDIRSPGLGDTAMYLCATSRSRVGTGELFFGEGSRLTVL.